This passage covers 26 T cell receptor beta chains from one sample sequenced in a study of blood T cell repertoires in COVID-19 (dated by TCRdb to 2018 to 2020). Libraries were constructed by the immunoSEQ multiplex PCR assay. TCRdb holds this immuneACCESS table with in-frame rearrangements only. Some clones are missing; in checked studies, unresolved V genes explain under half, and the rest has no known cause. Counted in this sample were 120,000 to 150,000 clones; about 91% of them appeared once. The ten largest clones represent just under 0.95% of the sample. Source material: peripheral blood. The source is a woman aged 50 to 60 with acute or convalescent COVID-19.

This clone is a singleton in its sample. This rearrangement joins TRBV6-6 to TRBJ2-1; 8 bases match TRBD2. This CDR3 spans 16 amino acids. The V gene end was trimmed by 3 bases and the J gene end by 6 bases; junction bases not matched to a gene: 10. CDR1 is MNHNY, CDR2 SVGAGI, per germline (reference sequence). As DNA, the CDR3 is TGTGCCAGCAGTTATTCGTTAGCGGGACGTGGCAATGAGCAGTTCTTC. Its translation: CASSYSLAGRGNEQFF.

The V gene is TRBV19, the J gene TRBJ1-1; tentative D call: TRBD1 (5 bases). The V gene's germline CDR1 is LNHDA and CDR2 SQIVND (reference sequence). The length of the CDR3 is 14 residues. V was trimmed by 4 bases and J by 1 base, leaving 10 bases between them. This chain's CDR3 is CASSTGAGNTEAFF. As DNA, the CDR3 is TGTGCCAGTAGTACTGGGGCCGGGAACACTGAAGCTTTCTTT.

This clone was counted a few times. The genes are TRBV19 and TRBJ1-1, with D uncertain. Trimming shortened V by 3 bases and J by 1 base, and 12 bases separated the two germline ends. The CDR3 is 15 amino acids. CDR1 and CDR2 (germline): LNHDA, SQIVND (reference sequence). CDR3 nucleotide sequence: TGTGCCAGTAGTATCGTTTTCGGGGAGAACACTGAAGCTTTCTTT. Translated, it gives CASSIVFGENTEAFF.

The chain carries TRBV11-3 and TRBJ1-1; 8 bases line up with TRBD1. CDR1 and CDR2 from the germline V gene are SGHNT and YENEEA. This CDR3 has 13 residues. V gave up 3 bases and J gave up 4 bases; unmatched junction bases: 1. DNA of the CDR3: TGTGCCAGCAGCTTGGGGACAGGCACTGAAGCTTTCTTT. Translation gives CASSLGTGTEAFF.

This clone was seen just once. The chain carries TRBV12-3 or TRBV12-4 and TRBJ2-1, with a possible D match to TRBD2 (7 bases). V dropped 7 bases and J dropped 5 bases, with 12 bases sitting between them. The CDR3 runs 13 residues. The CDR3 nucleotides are TGTGCCAGCATCGCGGGGGCTAACAATGAGCAGTTCTTC. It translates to CASIAGANNEQFF.

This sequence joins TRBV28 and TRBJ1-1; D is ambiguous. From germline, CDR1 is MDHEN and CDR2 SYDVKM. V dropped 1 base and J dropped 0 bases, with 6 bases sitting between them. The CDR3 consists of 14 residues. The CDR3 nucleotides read TGTGCCAGCAGTTTATATCAGGTGAACACTGAAGCTTTCTTT. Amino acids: CASSLYQVNTEAFF.

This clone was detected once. The chain's CDR3 is CSVGGTGGSPLHF. In DNA, the CDR3 is TGCAGCGTTGGTGGGACAGGGGGATCACCCCTCCACTTT. V usage is TRBV29-1 and J usage is TRBJ1-6; 11 nucleotides align to TRBD1. The CDR3 contains 13 residues. V lost 4 bases, J lost 10 bases, and 3 bases stayed unmatched. Per the germline V gene, CDR1 is SQVTM and CDR2 is ANQGSEA. Combining the CDR3 with reference TRBV29-1 and TRBJ1-6 gives the whole variable domain SAVISQKPSRDICQRGTSLTIQCQVDSQVTMMFWYRQQPGQSLTLIATANQGSEATYESGFVIDKFPISRPNLTFSTLTVSNMSPEDSSIYLCSVGGTGGSPLHFGNGTRLTVT.

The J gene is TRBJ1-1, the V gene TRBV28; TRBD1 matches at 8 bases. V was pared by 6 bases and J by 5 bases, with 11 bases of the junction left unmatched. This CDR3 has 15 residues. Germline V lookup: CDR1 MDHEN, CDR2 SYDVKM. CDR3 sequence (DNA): TGTGCCAGCAGCCCGGCCAGGGGGCAGAAAACTGAAGCTTTCTTT. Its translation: CASSPARGQKTEAFF.

CDR3 in amino acids: CASSYTAGNEQFF. The CDR3 DNA is TGTGCCAGCAGTTACACCGCGGGTAATGAGCAGTTCTTC. V usage is TRBV6-5 and J usage is TRBJ2-1; perhaps TRBD2 as D (5 bases). The V gene lost 2 bases and the J gene lost 7 bases, with 9 bases spanning the gap. The CDR3 is 13 amino acids. Germline CDR1 MNHEY, CDR2 SVGAGI.

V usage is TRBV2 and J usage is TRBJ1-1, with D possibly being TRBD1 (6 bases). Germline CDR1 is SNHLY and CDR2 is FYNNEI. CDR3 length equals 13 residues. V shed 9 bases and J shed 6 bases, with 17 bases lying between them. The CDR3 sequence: CASFTGSVAEAFF. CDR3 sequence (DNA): TGTGCCAGTTTTACAGGGTCCGTGGCTGAAGCTTTCTTT.

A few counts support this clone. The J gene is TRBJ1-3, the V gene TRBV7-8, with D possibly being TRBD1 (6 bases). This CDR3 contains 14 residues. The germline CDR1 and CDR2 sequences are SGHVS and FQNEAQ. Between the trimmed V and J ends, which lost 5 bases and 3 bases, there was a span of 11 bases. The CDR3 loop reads CASSRDTYGNTIYF. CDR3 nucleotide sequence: TGTGCCAGCAGCCGGGACACCTATGGAAACACCATATATTTT.

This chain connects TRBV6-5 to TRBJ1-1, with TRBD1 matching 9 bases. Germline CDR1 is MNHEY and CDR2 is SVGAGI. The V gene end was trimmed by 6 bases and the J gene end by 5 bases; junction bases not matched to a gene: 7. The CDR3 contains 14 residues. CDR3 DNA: TGTGCCAGCAGGGTGGACAGGGGTGGGACTGAAGCTTTCTTT. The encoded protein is CASRVDRGGTEAFF.

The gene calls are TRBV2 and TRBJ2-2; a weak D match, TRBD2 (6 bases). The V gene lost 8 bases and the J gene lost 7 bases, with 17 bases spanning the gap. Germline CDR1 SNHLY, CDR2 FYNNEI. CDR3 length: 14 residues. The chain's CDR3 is CASLASSAGGELFF. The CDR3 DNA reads TGTGCCAGCCTAGCCTCTAGCGCCGGCGGGGAGCTGTTTTTT.

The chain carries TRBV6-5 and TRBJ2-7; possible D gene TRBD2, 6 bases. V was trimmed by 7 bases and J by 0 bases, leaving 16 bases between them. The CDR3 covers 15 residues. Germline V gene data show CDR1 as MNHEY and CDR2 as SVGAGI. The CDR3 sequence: CASNPEGYSSYEQYF. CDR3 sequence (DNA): TGTGCCAGCAACCCGGAGGGCTACAGCTCCTACGAGCAGTACTTC.

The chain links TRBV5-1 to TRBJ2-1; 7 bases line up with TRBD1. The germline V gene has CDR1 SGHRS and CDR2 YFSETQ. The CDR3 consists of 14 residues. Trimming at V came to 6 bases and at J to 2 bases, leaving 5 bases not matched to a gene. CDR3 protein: CASKPGGAYNEQFF. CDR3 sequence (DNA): TGCGCCAGCAAACCAGGGGGAGCCTACAATGAGCAGTTCTTC. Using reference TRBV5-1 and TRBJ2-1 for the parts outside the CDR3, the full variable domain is KAGVTQTPRYLIKTRGQQVTLSCSPISGHRSVSWYQQTPGQGLQFLFEYFSETQRNKGNFPGRFSGRQFSNSRSEMNVSTLELGDSALYLCASKPGGAYNEQFFGPGTRLTVL.

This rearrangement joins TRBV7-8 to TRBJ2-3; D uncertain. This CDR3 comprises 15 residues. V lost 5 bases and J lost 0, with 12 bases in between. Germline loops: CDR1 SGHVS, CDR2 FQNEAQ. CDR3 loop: CASSPHFTSTDTQYF. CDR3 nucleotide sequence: TGTGCCAGCAGCCCGCACTTTACTAGCACAGATACGCAGTATTTT.

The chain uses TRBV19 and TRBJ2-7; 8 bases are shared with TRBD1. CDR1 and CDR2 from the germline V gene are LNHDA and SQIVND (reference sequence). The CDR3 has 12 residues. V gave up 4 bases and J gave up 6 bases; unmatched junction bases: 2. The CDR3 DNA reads TGTGCCAGTAGTAGACAGGGGTCCGAGCAGTACTTC. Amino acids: CASSRQGSEQYF.

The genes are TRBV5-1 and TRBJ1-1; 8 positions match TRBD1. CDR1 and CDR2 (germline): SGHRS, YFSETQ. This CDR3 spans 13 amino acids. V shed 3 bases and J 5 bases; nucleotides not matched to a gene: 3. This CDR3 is CASSSDRATEAFF. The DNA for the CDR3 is TGCGCCAGCAGCTCGGACAGGGCGACTGAAGCTTTCTTT.

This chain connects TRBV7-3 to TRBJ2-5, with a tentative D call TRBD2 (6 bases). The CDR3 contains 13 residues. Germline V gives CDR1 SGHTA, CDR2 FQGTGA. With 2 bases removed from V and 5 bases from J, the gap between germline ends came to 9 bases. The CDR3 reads CASSLWLAETQYF. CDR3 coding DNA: TGTGCCAGCAGCTTATGGCTAGCGGAGACCCAGTACTTC.

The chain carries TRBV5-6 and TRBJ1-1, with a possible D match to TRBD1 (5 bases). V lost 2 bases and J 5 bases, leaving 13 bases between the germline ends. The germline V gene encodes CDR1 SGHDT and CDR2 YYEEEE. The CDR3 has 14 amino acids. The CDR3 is CASSFPTRGTEAFF. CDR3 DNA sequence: TGTGCCAGCAGCTTCCCGACGCGGGGGACTGAAGCTTTCTTT.

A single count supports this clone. As DNA, the CDR3 is TGTGCCAGCAGCACGGGACTAGCGGGAGGCACAGATACGCAGTATTTT. This codes for CASSTGLAGGTDTQYF. The chain uses TRBV7-3 and TRBJ2-3, with 14 positions matching TRBD2. The CDR3 covers 16 residues. V shed 5 bases, J shed 1 base, and the junction held 2 bases outside the gene matches. CDR1 SGHTA and CDR2 FQGTGA come from the germline V gene.

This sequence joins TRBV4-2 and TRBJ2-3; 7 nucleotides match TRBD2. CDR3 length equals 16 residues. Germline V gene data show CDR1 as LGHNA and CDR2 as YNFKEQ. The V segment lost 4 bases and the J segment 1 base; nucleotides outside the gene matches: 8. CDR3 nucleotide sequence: TGTGCCAGCAGCCTGCGGGTAGCGGGCGGCACAGATACGCAGTATTTT. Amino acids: CASSLRVAGGTDTQYF.

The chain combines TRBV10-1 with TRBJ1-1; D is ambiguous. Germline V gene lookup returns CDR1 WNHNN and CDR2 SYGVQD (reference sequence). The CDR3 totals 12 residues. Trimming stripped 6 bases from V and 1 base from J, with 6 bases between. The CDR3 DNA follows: TGCGCCAGCAGCTCAGAGAACACTGAAGCTTTCTTT. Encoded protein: CASSSENTEAFF.

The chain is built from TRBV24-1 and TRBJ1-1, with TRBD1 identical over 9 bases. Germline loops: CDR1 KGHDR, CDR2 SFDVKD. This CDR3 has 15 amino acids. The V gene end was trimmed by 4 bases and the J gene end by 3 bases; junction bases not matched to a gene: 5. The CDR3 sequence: CATSDPGTGHTEAFF. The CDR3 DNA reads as TGTGCCACCAGTGACCCCGGGACAGGGCACACTGAAGCTTTCTTT.

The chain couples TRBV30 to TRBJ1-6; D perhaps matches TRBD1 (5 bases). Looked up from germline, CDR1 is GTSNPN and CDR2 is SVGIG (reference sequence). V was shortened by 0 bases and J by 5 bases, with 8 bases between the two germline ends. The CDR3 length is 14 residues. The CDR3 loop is CAWSVDRNNSPLHF. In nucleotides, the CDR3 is TGTGCCTGGAGTGTAGACAGAAATAATTCACCCCTCCACTTT.

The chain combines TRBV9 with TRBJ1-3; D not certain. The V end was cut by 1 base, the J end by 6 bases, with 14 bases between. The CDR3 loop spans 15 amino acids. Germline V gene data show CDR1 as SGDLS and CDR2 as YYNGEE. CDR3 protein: CASSVHGGEENTIYF. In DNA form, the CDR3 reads TGTGCCAGCAGCGTACACGGAGGAGAGGAAAACACCATATATTTT.